These 11 T cell receptor beta chains were sequenced from one sample in a study of cytomegalovirus exposure and HLA in healthy donors. Use of 60 Vbeta and 13 Jbeta primers characterized the PCR. Clones were sequenced by immunoSEQ multiplex PCR, and TCRdb holds only the in-frame ones, with some missing. In the table there are 98,000 or so clones, around three quarters of which are singletons. The source material was PBMCs. These receptors originate from a man aged 60 to 69 in good health and CMV-seropositive.

This chain's CDR3 is CASSTSGSLTQYF. CDR3 sequence (DNA): TGTGCCAGCAGCACCTCAGGATCCCTTACGCAGTATTTT. The rearrangement uses TRBV7-3 and TRBJ2-3; D is undetermined. Trimming stripped 5 bases from V and 8 bases from J, with 14 bases between. The CDR3 has 13 amino acids. The germline gives CDR1 SGHTA, CDR2 FQGTGA. The variable domain in full, completed from reference TRBV7-3 and TRBJ2-3, reads GAGVSQTPSNKVTEKGKYVELRCDPISGHTALYWYRQSLGQGPEFLIYFQGTGAADDSGLPNDRFFAVRPEGSVSTLKIQRTERGDSAVYLCASSTSGSLTQYFGPGTRLTVL.

The chain employs TRBV5-4 and TRBJ2-5; 8 bases agree with TRBD2. The length of the CDR3 is 14 residues. Trimming at V came to 0 bases and at J to 5 bases, leaving 3 bases not matched to a gene. The V gene's germline CDR1 is SGHNT and CDR2 YYREEE (reference sequence). CDR3 DNA: TGTGCCAGCAGCTTGGCGGGGGGGCGGGAGACCCAGTACTTC. Translated, it gives CASSLAGGRETQYF. The full variable domain, rest sourced from reference TRBV5-4 and TRBJ2-5, is ETGVTQSPTHLIKTRGQQVTLRCSSQSGHNTVSWYQQALGQGPQFIFQYYREEENGRGNFPPRFSGLQFPNYSSELNVNALELDDSALYLCASSLAGGRETQYFGPGTRLLVL.

In its sample, this clone was seen once. V and J are TRBV25-1 and TRBJ2-5; tentative D call: TRBD2 (6 bases). V was clipped by 3 bases and J by 2 bases, with 13 bases between them. The CDR3 spans 15 residues. Germline V gene data show CDR1 as MGHDK and CDR2 as SYGVNS. CDR3 sequence reads: CASSDGRRVQETQYF. CDR3 sequence (DNA): TGTGCCAGCAGTGATGGGAGGAGGGTACAAGAGACCCAGTACTTC.

The rearrangement uses TRBV10-1 and TRBJ1-1; the match to TRBD1 covers 9 bases. CDR3 length: 14 residues. The germline V gene encodes CDR1 WNHNN and CDR2 SYGVQD (reference sequence). The J segment lost 9 bases and the V segment lost 2 bases, leaving 7 bases of the junction unmatched. The chain's CDR3 is CASSEAWTGAKAFF. The CDR3 nucleotides are TGCGCCAGCAGTGAGGCCTGGACAGGGGCGAAAGCTTTCTTT.

As concerns this clone: One junction end does not reproduce the germline sequence, and a read error may be involved. This sequence joins TRBV10-3 and TRBJ2-5; 12 positions agree with TRBD2. CDR3 length equals 14 residues. CDR1 is ENHRY, CDR2 SYGVKD, per germline. In DNA form, the CDR3 reads TGTGCCATCAGTGAGTCAGGACTAGCGGGGACCAGGAACTTC. It codes for CAISESGLAGTRNF.

The chain combines TRBV6-1 with TRBJ1-2; tentative D call: TRBD1 (6 bases). CDR1 is MNHNS and CDR2 is SASEGT in the germline V gene. This CDR3 spans 15 amino acids. Trimming pared 3 bases from V and 8 bases from J, leaving 19 bases between. CDR3 amino acids: CASSDPMTGKNGYTF. CDR3 in DNA: TGTGCCAGCAGTGACCCAATGACAGGAAAAAACGGCTACACCTTC.

The J gene is TRBJ2-3, the V gene TRBV4-3; TRBD2 aligns across 8 bases. With V trimmed by 0 bases and J by 4 bases, 9 bases remained unmatched. CDR1 and CDR2 (germline): LGHNA, YSLEER. The CDR3 loop spans 17 amino acids. CDR3: CASSQDSGLVPPDTQYF. The CDR3 DNA reads TGCGCCAGCAGCCAAGATTCGGGACTAGTGCCTCCAGATACGCAGTATTTT.

This CDR3 is CASRKSGTGELFF. CDR3 nucleotide sequence: TGTGCCAGCAGAAAGTCGGGCACCGGGGAGCTGTTTTTT. V and J are TRBV27 and TRBJ2-2; D remains ambiguous. The CDR3 loop spans 13 amino acids. V was pared by 6 bases and J by 4 bases, with 9 bases between. Germline-derived CDR1 and CDR2 are MNHEY and SMNVEV (reference sequence).

This clone was observed a single time. The genes are TRBV30 and TRBJ2-7; 8 nucleotides match TRBD2. V lost 2 bases and J lost 0; bases outside the gene matches: 3. Germline loops: CDR1 GTSNPN, CDR2 SVGIG (reference sequence). The CDR3 sequence is 14 residues long. The CDR3 reads CAWSLAGPSYEQYF. CDR3 coding DNA: TGTGCCTGGAGTTTAGCGGGGCCCTCCTACGAGCAGTACTTC.

The chain has TRBV2 and TRBJ2-3; D gene ambiguous. Trimming shortened V by 3 bases and J by 3 bases, and 10 bases separated the two germline ends. CDR3 length: 14 amino acids. Germline V gene lookup returns CDR1 SNHLY and CDR2 FYNNEI. The CDR3 loop is CASSESSLTDTQYF. CDR3 DNA: TGTGCCAGCAGTGAGTCTAGTTTAACAGATACGCAGTATTTT.

This clone was seen once. The chain recombines TRBV5-1 with TRBJ2-2; D may be TRBD1 (5 bases). Germline V gene sequence: CDR1 SGHRS, CDR2 YFSETQ. CDR3 length: 14 residues. Trimming removed 5 bases from V and 1 base from J, with 9 bases in between. The CDR3 loop reads CASRGQLNTGELFF. For the CDR3, the DNA is TGCGCCAGCAGGGGGCAGTTGAACACCGGGGAGCTGTTTTTT.